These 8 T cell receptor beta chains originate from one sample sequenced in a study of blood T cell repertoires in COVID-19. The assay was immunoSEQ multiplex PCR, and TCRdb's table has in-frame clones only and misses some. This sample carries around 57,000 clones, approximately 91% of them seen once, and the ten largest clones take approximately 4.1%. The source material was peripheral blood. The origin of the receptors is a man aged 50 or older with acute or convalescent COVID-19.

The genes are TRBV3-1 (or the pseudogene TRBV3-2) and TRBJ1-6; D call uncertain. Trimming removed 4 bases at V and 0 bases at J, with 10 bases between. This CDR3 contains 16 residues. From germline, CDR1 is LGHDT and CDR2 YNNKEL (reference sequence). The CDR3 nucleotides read TGTGCCAGCAGCCCCCCTCGGGGCTCCTATAATTCACCCCTCCACTTT. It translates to CASSPPRGSYNSPLHF.

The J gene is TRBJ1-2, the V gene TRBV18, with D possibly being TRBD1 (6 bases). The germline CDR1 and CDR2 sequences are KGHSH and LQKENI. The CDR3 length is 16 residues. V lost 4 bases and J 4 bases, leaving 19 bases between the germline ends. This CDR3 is CASSLSQTGNLYGYTF. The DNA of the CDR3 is TGTGCCAGCTCACTCTCGCAAACAGGGAATCTCTATGGCTACACCTTC.

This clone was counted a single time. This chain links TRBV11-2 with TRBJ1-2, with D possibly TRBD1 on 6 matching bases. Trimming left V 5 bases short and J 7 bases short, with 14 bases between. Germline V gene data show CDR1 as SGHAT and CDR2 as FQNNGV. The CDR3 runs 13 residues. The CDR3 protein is CASSLYRAGGYTF. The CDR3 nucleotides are TGTGCCAGCAGCCTATACAGGGCTGGTGGCTACACCTTC. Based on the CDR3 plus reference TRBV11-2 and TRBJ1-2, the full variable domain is EAGVAQSPRYKIIEKRQSVAFWCNPISGHATLYWYQQILGQGPKLLIQFQNNGVVDDSQLPKDRFSAERLKGVDSTLKIQPAKLEDSAVYLCASSLYRAGGYTFGSGTRLTVV.

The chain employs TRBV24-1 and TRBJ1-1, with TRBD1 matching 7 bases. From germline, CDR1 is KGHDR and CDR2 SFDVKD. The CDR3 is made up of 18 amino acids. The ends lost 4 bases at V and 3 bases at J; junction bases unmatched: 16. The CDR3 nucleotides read TGTGCCACCAGTGACTACCAGGGACTCCGAGGGGGCGACACTGAAGCTTTCTTT. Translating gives CATSDYQGLRGGDTEAFF.

The chain's CDR3 is CATGQGRLSEQYF. CDR3 coding DNA: TGTGCCACCGGACAGGGGAGGTTAAGCGAGCAGTACTTC. The chain combines TRBV10-3 with TRBJ2-7; 9 bases agree with TRBD1. Germline loops: CDR1 ENHRY, CDR2 SYGVKD. This CDR3 has 13 residues. After removal of 10 bases from V and 6 bases from J, the junction contained 10 bases not matched to a gene.

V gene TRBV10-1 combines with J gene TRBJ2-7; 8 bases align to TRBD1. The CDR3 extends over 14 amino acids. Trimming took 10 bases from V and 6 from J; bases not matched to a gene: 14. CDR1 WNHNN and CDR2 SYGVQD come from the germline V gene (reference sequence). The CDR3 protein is CATFPTGVSPEQYF. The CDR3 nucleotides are TGCGCCACCTTTCCGACAGGGGTGAGTCCCGAGCAGTACTTC.

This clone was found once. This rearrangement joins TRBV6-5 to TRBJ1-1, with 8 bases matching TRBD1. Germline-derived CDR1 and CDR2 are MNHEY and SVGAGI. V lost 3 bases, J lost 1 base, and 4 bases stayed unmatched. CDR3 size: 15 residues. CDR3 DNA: TGTGCCAGCAGTTATTACGGACAGGGGAACACTGAAGCTTTCTTT. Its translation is CASSYYGQGNTEAFF.

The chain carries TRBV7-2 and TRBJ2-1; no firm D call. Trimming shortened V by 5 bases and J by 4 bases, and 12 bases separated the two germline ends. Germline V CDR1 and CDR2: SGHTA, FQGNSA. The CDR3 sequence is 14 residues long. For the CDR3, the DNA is TGTGCCAGCAGCCCCCCGAACTCATACAATGAGCAGTTCTTC. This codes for CASSPPNSYNEQFF.